This TCR beta chain came from a study of vaccination and CD4 T cells after COVID-19. There are a few counts of this clonotype. As yet, its antigen is unknown. Cultured CD4+ T-cell DNA underwent Oncomine TCR Beta short-read sequencing. Someone extracted genomic DNA from cultured CD4+ T cells. TCRdb re-analysed the PCR reads in MiXCR, keeping a single row per CDR3 protein. The sample lists about 8,200 distinct CDR3 sequences, about 43% occurring once. Treatment given: roughly 11-day PBMC culture with coronavirus spike peptide pools or control peptides (ViraFEST assay). From the unexposed donor, CD4+ T cells were collected ahead of the COVID-19 pandemic (2011-2018). The sequence was collected from a human donor in good health. Sequencing used CD4+ T cells from blood, cultured in vitro.

The CDR3 DNA reads TGCGCCAGCAGTGTGACGGCGAGCTCCTACGAGCAGTACTTC. It codes for CASSVTASSYEQYF. This sequence joins TRBV10-1 and TRBJ2-7; no firm D call. Germline V lookup: CDR1 WNHNN, CDR2 SYGVQD (reference sequence). Trimming took off 4 bases at V and 0 bases at J, with 10 bases between the two ends. The CDR3 has 14 residues.